This TCR beta chain was identified during a study of T cell responses to AZD1222 COVID-19 vaccine. This clone was counted a single time. Trimming cost V 7 bases and J 3 bases, with 19 bases left between them. Germline CDR1 SGHRS, CDR2 YFSETQ. This CDR3 has 15 residues. Here immunoSEQ multiplex PCR was the method, and the copy in TCRdb shows in-frame clones only, minus some. The sample holds about 110,000 clones; about 87% are singletons and the top ten take approximately 15%. Source: peripheral blood, taken 28 days after the second AZD1222 dose. The chain carries TRBV5-1 and TRBJ1-1, with D unresolved. The TCR sequence derives from an adult who received the AZD1222 COVID-19 vaccine. The chain's CDR3 is CASVMDAPGDTEAFF. Written as DNA, the CDR3 is TGCGCCAGCGTGATGGACGCCCCCGGGGACACTGAAGCTTTCTTT.